The clone carrying this T cell receptor (beta chain) was found a few times. Its antigen is currently unknown. The CDR3 totals 13 residues. The germline V gene has CDR1 WNHNN and CDR2 SYGVQD (reference sequence). Trimming shortened V by 2 bases and J by 5 bases, and 9 bases separated the two germline ends. The data were obtained in a study of blood T cells in healthy people across ages. Study summary: Researchers report that template switching captured about one barcoded beta molecule per two T cells.

Study-wide points: Naive CD4+ cell counts and diversity both ran higher in long-lived than in aged donors.

For the second PCR, which ran for 7 to 11 cycles, a sample-barcoded 5' primer and a J-beta primer mix were used. TCRdb independently ran MiXCR on the 5' RACE reads; one entry per CDR3 protein. The data hold around 1,000,000 distinct CDR3 sequences, with 25% observed a single time. These data are also associated with another study on T cells of mothers and their children. Per that study: The donor cohort consisted of three healthy Caucasian mothers and their six children.

The sequence derives from a girl aged 2-10 years in good health. Sequencing was performed on blood. The chain uses TRBV10-1 and TRBJ2-5; D is undetermined. This CDR3 is CASSEKHRETQYF. DNA for the CDR3: TGCGCCAGCAGTGAGAAACATAGGGAGACCCAGTACTTC.